This record covers a single T cell receptor beta chain. Per the authors' pipeline: Estimation of nucleated cell counts relied on the amplification of reference gene primers. Repertoires were generated with immunoSEQ multiplex PCR, while TCRdb's copy carries only in-frame clones and drops some. V, J and clone size are those of that table, while D and trimming were read from the DNA. This table has roughly 400,000 clones, 75% to 90% appearing once. After removal of 1 base from V and 8 bases from J, the junction contained 4 bases not matched to a gene. Germline CDR1 reads SGDLS; CDR2 reads YYNGEE. CDR3 length: 15 residues. All enrollees were roughly 18 to 90 years old and from fewer than 30 US areas. Cohort assignment relied on participant-reported clinical history. Cohort 3 recovered donors had two negative PCRs, clearance, or symptom resolution. The data stem from a study of blood T cell repertoires in COVID-19.

Sequencing input: PBMCs or T cells enriched from blood (not recorded which). The sequence came from a man younger than 45 who had recovered from COVID-19. The chain recombines TRBV9 with TRBJ2-1; 12 positions agree with TRBD2. The CDR3 bases are TGTGCCAGCAGCGTACTAGCGGGAGGGGGAGATGAGCAGTTCTTC. Protein product: CASSVLAGGGDEQFF.